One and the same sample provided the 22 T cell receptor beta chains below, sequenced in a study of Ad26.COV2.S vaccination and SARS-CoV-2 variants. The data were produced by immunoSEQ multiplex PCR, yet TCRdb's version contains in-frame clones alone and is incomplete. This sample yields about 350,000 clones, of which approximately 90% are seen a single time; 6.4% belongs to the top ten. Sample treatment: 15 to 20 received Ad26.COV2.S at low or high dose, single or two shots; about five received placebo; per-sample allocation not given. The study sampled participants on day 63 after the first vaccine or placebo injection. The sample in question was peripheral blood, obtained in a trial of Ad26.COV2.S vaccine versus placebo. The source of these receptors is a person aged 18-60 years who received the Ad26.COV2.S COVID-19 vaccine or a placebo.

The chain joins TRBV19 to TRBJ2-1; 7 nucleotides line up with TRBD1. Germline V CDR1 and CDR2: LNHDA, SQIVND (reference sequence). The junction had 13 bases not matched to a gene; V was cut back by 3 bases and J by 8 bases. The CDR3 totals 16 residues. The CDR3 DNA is TGTGCCAGTAGTATCGGAGACAGGGATTTTTTGGATGAGCAGTTCTTC. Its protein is CASSIGDRDFLDEQFF.

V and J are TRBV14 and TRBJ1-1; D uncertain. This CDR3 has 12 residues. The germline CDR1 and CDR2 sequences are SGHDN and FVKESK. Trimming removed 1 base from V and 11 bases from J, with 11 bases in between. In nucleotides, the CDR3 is TGTGCCAGCAGCCAAGTATCTTTGGACGCTTTCTTT. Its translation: CASSQVSLDAFF.

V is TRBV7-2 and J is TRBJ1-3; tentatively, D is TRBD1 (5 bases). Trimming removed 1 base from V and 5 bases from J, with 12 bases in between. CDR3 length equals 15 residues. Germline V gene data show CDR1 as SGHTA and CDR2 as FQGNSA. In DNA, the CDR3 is TGTGCCAGCAGCTTAGTCGGGGGGGAGAGAAACACCATATATTTT. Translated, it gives CASSLVGGERNTIYF.

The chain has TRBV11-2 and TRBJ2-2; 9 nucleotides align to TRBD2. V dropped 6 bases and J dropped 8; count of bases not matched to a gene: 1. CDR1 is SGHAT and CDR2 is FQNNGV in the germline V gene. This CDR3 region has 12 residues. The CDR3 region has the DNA TGTGCCAGCAGTGGACTAGCGGGGGAGCTGTTTTTT. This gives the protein CASSGLAGELFF.

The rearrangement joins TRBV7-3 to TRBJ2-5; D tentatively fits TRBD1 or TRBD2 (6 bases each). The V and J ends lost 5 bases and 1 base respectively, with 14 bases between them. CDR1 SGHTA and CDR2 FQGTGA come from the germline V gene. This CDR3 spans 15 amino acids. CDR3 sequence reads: CASSRARGPQETQYF. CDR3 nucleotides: TGTGCCAGCAGCCGGGCACGGGGGCCCCAAGAGACCCAGTACTTC.

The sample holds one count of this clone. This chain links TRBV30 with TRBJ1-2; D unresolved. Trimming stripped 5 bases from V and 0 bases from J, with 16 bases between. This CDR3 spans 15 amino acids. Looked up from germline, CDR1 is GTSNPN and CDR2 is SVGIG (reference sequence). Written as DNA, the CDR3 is TGTGCCTGGTTGGGCCCCCGAGGAGCTAACTATGGCTACACCTTC. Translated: CAWLGPRGANYGYTF.

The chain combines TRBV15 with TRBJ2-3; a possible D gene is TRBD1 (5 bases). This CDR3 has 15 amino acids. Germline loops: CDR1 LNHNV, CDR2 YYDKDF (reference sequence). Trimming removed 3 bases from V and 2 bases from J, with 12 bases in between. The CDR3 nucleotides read TGTGCCACCAGCAGGGAACAGGCTACCACAGATACGCAGTATTTT. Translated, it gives CATSREQATTDTQYF.

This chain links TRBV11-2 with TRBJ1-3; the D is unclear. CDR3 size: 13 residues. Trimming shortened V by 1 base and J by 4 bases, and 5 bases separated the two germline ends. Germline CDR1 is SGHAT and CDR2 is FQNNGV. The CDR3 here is CASSLGGGNTIYF. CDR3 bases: TGTGCCAGCAGCTTAGGGGGAGGAAACACCATATATTTT.

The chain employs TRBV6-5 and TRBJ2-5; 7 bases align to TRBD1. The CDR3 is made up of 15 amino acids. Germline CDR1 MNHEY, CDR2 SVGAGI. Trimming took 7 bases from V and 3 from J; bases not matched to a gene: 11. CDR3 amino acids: CASTRVRGNEETQYF. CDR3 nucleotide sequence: TGTGCCAGCACCCGCGTCAGGGGGAATGAAGAGACCCAGTACTTC.

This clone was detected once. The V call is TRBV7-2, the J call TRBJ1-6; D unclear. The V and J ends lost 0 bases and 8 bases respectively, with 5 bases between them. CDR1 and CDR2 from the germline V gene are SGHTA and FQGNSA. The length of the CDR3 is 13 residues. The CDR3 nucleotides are TGTGCCAGCAGCTTAGCGCTGGATTCACCCCTCCACTTT. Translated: CASSLALDSPLHF.

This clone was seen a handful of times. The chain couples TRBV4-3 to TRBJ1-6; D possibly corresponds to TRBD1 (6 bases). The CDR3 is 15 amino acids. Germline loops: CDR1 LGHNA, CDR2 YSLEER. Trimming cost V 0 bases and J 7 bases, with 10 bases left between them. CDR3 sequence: CASSQDWDTNSPLHF. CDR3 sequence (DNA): TGCGCCAGCAGCCAAGATTGGGACACCAATTCACCCCTCCACTTT.

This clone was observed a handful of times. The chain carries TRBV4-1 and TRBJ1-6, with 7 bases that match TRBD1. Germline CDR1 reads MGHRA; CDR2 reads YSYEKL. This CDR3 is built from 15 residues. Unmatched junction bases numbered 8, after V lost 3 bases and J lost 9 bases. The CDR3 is CASSQPGQLGSPLHF. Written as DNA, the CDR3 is TGCGCCAGCAGCCAGCCGGGACAGTTGGGTTCACCCCTCCACTTT.

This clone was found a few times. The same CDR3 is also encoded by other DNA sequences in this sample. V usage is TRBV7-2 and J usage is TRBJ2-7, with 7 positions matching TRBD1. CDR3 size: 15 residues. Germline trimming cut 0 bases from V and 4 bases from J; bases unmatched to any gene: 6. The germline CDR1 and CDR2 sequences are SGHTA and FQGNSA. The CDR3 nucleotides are TGTGCCAGCAGCTTAGCAGGGGGCACTAAGTACGAGCAGTACTTC. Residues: CASSLAGGTKYEQYF.

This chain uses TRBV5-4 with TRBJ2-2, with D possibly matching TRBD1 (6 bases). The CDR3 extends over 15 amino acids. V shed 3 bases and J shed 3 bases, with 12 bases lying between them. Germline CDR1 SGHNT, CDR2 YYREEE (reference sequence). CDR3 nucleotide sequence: TGTGCCAGCAGCTCCGCGACAGGAGACACCGGGGAGCTGTTTTTT. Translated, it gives CASSSATGDTGELFF. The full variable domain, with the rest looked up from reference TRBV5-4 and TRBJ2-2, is ETGVTQSPTHLIKTRGQQVTLRCSSQSGHNTVSWYQQALGQGPQFIFQYYREEENGRGNFPPRFSGLQFPNYSSELNVNALELDDSALYLCASSSATGDTGELFFGEGSRLTVL.

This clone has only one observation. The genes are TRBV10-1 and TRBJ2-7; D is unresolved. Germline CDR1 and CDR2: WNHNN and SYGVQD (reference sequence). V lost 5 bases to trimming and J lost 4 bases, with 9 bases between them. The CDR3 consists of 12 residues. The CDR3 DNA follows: TGCGCCAGCAGTTCACCCTTGTACGAGCAGTACTTC. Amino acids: CASSSPLYEQYF.

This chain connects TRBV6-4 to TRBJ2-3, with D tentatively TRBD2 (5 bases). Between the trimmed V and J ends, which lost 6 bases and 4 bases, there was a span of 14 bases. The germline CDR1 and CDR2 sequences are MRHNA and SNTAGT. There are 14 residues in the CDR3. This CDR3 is CASSAQRAADTQYF. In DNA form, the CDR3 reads TGTGCCAGCAGCGCTCAGAGGGCCGCAGATACGCAGTATTTT.

This CDR3 reads CASSSSGRASTDTQYF. CDR3 DNA: TGTGCCAGCAGTTCTAGCGGGAGGGCTAGCACAGATACGCAGTATTTT. The chain carries TRBV28 and TRBJ2-3, with 12 bases identical to TRBD2. The CDR3 is 16 residues long. Germline V gene sequence: CDR1 MDHEN, CDR2 SYDVKM. V dropped 4 bases and J dropped 0; count of bases not matched to a gene: 2. Full variable domain (missing parts from reference TRBV28 and TRBJ2-3): DVKVTQSSRYLVKRTGEKVFLECVQDMDHENMFWYRQDPGLGLRLIYFSYDVKMKEKGDIPEGYSVSREKKERFSLILESASTNQTSMYLCASSSSGRASTDTQYFGPGTRLTVL.

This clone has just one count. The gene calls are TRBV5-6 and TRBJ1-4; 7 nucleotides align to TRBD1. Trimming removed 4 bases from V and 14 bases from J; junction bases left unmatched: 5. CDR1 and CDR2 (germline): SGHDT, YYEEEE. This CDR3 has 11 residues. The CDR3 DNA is TGTGCCAGCAGCCACAGGGGCCGGCTGTTTTTT. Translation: CASSHRGRLFF.

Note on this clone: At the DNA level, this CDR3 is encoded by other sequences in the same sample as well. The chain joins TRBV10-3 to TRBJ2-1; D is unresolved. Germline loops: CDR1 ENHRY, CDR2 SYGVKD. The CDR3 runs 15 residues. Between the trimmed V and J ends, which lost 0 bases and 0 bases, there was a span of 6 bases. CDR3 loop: CAISESGSSYNEQFF. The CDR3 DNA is TGTGCCATCAGTGAGTCAGGAAGCTCCTACAATGAGCAGTTCTTC.

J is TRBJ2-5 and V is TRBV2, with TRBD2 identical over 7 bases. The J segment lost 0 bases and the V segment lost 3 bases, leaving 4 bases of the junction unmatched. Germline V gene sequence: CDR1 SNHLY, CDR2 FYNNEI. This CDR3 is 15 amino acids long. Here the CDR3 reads CASSDVGGDQETQYF. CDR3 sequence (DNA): TGTGCCAGCAGTGATGTGGGGGGGGACCAAGAGACCCAGTACTTC. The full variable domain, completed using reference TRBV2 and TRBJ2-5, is EPEVTQTPSHQVTQMGQEVILRCVPISNHLYFYWYRQILGQKVEFLVSFYNNEISEKSEIFDDQFSVERPDGSNFTLKIRSTKLEDSAMYFCASSDVGGDQETQYFGPGTRLLVL.

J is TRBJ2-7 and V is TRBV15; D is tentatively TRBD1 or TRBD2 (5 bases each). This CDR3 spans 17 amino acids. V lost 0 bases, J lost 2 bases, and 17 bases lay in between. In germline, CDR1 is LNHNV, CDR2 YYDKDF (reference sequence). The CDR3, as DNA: TGTGCCACCAGCAGAGATCCACTTAGCCGGGGACCCTACGAGCAGTACTTC. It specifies CATSRDPLSRGPYEQYF.

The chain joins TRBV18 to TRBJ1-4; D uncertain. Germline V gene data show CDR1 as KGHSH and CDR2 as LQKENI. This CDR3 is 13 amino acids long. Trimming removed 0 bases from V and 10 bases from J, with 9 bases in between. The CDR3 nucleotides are TGTGCCAGCTCACCACCGGAGAGAGGAAAACTGTTTTTT. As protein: CASSPPERGKLFF.